The clone carrying this T cell receptor (beta chain) showed up just a few times. This sample was included in a study of sequential checkpoint blockade in melanoma. As for the study in general: Patients were randomized 1:1 to nivolumab-then-ipilimumab or ipilimumab-then-nivolumab first-line.

Treatment specified: randomized to nivolumab then ipilimumab (arm A) or the reverse (arm B). From thawed PBMCs, live CD3+CD8+ cells negative for CD19 and CD56 were sorted. Here immunoSEQ multiplex PCR was the method, and the copy in TCRdb shows in-frame clones only, minus some. Seen here are approximately 21,000 clones, around 82% observed once, and the top ten hold under 14%. The receptor's source is a human donor with melanoma. The sample consisted of CD8+ T cells sorted from blood (inferred from file names), taken from a patient given nivolumab and ipilimumab in sequence.

CDR3 amino acids: CASSGGHRYEQYF. The CDR3 DNA reads TGTGCCAGCAGTGGGGGACACCGCTACGAGCAGTACTTC. The rearrangement uses TRBV25-1 and TRBJ2-7; possible D gene TRBD1, 6 bases. V was cut by 4 bases and J by 3 bases, with 10 bases left in between. The CDR3 extends over 13 amino acids. The germline gives CDR1 MGHDK, CDR2 SYGVNS.